This T cell receptor (beta chain) was obtained from a study of CD8 T cells in ankylosing spondylitis. This clonotype was seen repeatedly, ten times or more. Its antigen is still unknown. The germline CDR1 and CDR2 sequences are LGHDT and YNNKEL (reference sequence). Trimming shortened V by 1 base and J by 4 bases, and 10 bases separated the two germline ends. This CDR3 region has 14 residues. Study-wide points: In reactive arthritis synovial fluid and blood, some motif variants had been reported before. A motif in TCR beta, a set of roughly 8 highly homologous variants, appeared characteristic of ankylosing spondylitis blood.

MiXCR, run by TCRdb on the 5' RACE reads, gives a single entry per CDR3 protein. The table includes 85,000 to 100,000 distinct CDR3 sequences, about 8.5% detected once. This TCR was sampled from a male donor with ankylosing spondylitis or in good health (not recorded which). This chain joins TRBV3-1 and TRBJ1-2; D is possibly TRBD1 (5 bases). Sequenced sample: blood, either unsorted or a sorted T cell fraction (not recorded which). CDR3 region: CASSQGGGTYGYTF. Here the CDR3 DNA reads TGTGCCAGCAGCCAAGGTGGAGGGACCTATGGCTACACCTTC.